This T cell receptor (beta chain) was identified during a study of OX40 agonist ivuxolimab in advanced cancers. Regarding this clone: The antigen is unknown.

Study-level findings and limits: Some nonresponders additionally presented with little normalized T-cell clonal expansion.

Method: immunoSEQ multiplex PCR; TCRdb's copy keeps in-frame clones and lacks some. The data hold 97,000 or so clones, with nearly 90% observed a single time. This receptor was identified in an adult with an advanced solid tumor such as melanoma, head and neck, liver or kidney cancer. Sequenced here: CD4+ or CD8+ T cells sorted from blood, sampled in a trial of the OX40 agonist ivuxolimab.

Here the CDR3 DNA reads TGTGCCATCAGTGAGAGCCTAGCGGGGATGAACACCGGGGAGCTGTTTTTT. Protein: CAISESLAGMNTGELFF. V is TRBV10-3 and J is TRBJ2-2, with 9 positions matching TRBD2. Germline V gene sequence: CDR1 ENHRY, CDR2 SYGVKD. The length of the CDR3 is 17 residues. Unmatched junction bases numbered 5, after V lost 2 bases and J lost 1 base.